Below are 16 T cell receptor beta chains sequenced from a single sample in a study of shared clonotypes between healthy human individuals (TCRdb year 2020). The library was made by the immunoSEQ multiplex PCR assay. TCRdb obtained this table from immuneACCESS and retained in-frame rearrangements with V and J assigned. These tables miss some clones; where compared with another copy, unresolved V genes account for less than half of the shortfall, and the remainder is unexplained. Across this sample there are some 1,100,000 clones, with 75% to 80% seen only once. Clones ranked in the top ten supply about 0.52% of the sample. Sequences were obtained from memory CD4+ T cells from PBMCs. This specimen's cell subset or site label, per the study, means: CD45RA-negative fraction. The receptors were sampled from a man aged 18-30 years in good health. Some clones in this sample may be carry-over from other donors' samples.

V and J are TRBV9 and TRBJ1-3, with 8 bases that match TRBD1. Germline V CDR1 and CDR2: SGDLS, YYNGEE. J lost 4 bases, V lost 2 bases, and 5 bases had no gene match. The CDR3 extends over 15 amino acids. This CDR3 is CASSVQGARGNTIYF. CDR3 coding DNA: TGTGCCAGCAGCGTGCAGGGGGCGCGAGGAAACACCATATATTTT. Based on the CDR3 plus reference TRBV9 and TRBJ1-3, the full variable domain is DSGVTQTPKHLITATGQRVTLRCSPRSGDLSVYWYQQSLDQGLQFLIQYYNGEERAKGNILERFSAQQFPDLHSELNLSSLELGDSALYFCASSVQGARGNTIYFGEGSWLTVV.

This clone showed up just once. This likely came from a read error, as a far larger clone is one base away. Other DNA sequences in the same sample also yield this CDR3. CDR3 DNA: TGCGCCAGCAGCTTTTCAGGGATACAAGAGACCCAGTACTTC. Encoded protein: CASSFSGIQETQYF. The chain couples TRBV5-1 to TRBJ2-5; a possible D gene is TRBD1 (5 bases). The CDR3 sequence is 14 residues long. V was shortened by 2 bases and J by 2 bases, with 10 bases between the two germline ends. Germline V gene lookup returns CDR1 SGHRS and CDR2 YFSETQ.

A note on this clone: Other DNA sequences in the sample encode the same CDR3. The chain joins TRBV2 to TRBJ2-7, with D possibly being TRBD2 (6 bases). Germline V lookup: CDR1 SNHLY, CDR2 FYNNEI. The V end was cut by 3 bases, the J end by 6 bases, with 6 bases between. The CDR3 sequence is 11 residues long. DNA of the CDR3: TGTGCCAGCAGTGAGGGGGGCGAGCAGTACTTC. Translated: CASSEGGEQYF. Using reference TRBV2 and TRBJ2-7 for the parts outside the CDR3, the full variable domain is EPEVTQTPSHQVTQMGQEVILRCVPISNHLYFYWYRQILGQKVEFLVSFYNNEISEKSEIFDDQFSVERPDGSNFTLKIRSTKLEDSAMYFCASSEGGEQYFGPGTRLTVT.

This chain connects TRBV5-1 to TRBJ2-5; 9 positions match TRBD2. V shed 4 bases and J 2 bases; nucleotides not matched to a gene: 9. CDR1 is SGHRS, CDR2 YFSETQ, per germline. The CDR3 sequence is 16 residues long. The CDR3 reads CASSDLGLATQETQYF. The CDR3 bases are TGCGCCAGCAGCGACCTAGGACTAGCGACACAAGAGACCCAGTACTTC.

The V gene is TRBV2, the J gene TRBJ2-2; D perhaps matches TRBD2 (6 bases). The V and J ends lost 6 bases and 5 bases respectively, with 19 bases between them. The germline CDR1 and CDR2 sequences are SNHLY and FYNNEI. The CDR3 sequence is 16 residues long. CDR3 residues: CASSRLEPGTTGELFF. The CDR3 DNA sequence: TGTGCCAGCAGCCGACTTGAACCCGGGACTACCGGGGAGCTGTTTTTT.

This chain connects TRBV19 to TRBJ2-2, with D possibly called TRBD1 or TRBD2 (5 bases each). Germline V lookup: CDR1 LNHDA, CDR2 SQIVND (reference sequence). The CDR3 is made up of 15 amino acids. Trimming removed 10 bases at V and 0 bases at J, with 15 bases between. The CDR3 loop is CATNNPGPNTGELFF. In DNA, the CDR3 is TGTGCCACCAATAATCCGGGACCGAACACCGGGGAGCTGTTTTTT.

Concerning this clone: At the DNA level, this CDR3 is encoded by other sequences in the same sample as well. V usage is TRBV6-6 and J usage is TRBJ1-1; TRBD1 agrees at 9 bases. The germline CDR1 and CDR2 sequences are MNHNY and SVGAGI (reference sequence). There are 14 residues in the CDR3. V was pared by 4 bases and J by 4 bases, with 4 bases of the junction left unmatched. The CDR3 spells CASSSGQGSTEAFF. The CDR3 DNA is TGTGCCAGCAGTTCCGGACAGGGGAGCACTGAAGCTTTCTTT.

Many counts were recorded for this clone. The CDR3: CASSPTGTGRNGYTF. The CDR3 DNA reads TGTGCCAGCAGCCCAACCGGGACAGGGAGGAATGGCTACACCTTC. This chain joins TRBV9 and TRBJ1-2; 9 nucleotides align to TRBD1. With V trimmed by 4 bases and J by 6 bases, 10 bases remained unmatched. The CDR3 covers 15 residues. The germline gives CDR1 SGDLS, CDR2 YYNGEE.

CDR3 sequence: CASRDNNYGYTF. The DNA for the CDR3 is TGCGCCAGCAGGGACAATAACTATGGCTACACCTTC. The chain joins TRBV5-1 to TRBJ1-2; a possible D gene is TRBD1 (5 bases). The CDR3 has 12 amino acids. CDR1 and CDR2 (germline): SGHRS, YFSETQ. The V end lost 5 bases, the J end lost 1 base, and 6 bases lay between the germline ends.

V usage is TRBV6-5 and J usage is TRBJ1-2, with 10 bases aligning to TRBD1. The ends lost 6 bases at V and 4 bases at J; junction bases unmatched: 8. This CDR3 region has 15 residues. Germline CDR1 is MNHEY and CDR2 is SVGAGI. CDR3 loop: CASRPGTGDAYGYTF. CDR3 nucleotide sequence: TGTGCCAGCAGACCCGGGACAGGGGATGCCTATGGCTACACCTTC.

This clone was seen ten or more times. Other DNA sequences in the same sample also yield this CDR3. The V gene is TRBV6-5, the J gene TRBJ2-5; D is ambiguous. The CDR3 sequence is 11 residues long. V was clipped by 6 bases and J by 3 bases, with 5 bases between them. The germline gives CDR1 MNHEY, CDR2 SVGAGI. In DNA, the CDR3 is TGTGCCAGCAGCCTCGAAGAGACCCAGTACTTC. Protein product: CASSLEETQYF.

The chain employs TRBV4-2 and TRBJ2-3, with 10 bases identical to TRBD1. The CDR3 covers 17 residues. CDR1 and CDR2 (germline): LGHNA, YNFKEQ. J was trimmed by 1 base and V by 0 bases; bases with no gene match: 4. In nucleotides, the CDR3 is TGTGCCAGCAGCCAAGATACGGGGACAGGGGGCACAGATACGCAGTATTTT. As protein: CASSQDTGTGGTDTQYF.

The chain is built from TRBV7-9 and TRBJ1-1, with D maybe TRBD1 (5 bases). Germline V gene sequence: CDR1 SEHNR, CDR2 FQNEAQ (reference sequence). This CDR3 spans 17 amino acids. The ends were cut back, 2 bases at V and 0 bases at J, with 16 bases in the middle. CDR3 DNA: TGTGCCAGCAGCTTAAGAGCCCCCCCAGGGATGAACACTGAAGCTTTCTTT. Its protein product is CASSLRAPPGMNTEAFF.

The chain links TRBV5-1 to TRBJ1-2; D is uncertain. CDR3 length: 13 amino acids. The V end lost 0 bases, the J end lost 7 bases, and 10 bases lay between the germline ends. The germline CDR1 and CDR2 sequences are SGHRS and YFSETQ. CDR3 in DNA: TGCGCCAGCAGCTTGGAACAGCTGGGTGGCTACACCTTC. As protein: CASSLEQLGGYTF.

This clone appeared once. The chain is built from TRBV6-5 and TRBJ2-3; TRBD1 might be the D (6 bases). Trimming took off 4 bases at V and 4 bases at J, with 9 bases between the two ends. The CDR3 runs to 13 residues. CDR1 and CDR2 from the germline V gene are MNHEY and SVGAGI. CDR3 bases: TGTGCCAGCAGTTTTAGACAGGCAGATACGCAGTATTTT. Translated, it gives CASSFRQADTQYF.

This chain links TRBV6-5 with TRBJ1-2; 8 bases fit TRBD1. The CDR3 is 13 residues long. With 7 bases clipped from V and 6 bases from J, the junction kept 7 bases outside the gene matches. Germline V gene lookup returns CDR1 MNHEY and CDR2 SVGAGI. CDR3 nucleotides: TGTGCCAGCAAGGACAGGGTGGTCCATGGCTACACCTTC. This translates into CASKDRVVHGYTF.